The next 24 T cell receptor beta chains were all read from a single sample in a study of beta chain features in type 1 diabetes. Points from the study as a whole: Among all four CD4+ subsets, Type 1 diabetes patients had TCRB CDR3s that were moderately but significantly shorter.

These TCRs are of unknown antigen specificity. Expressed TCRB transcripts were sequenced after all isolated RNA was converted to cDNA. Here immunoSEQ multiplex PCR was the method, and the copy in TCRdb shows in-frame clones only, minus some. The sample includes 300,000 to 350,000 clones, around 9% of them seen just once. The specimen sequenced was central memory CD4+ T cells from blood. The receptors were sampled from a man aged 25-45 years with type 1 diabetes.

The V gene is TRBV7-9, the J gene TRBJ2-7, with 9 positions matching TRBD2. CDR3 size: 15 residues. The germline V gene encodes CDR1 SEHNR and CDR2 FQNEAQ (reference sequence). The junction had 7 bases not matched to a gene; V was cut back by 5 bases and J by 2 bases. The CDR3 loop is CASSASSGTAYEQYF. As DNA, the CDR3 is TGTGCCAGCAGCGCCTCTAGCGGGACCGCCTACGAGCAGTACTTC.

The V and J genes are TRBV28 and TRBJ2-1, with a tentative D call TRBD1 (5 bases). Trimming removed 6 bases at V and 6 bases at J, with 15 bases between. The CDR3 extends over 14 amino acids. Germline assignment: CDR1 MDHEN and CDR2 SYDVKM. The CDR3 reads CASSPSGAVNEQFF. The DNA for the CDR3 is TGTGCCAGCAGCCCCAGTGGGGCAGTCAATGAGCAGTTCTTC.

The rearrangement links TRBV29-1 to TRBJ1-4, with 7 bases lining up with TRBD1. Trimming cost V 6 bases and J 5 bases; bases outside gene matches: 3. Germline assignment: CDR1 SQVTM and CDR2 ANQGSEA. The length of the CDR3 is 12 residues. The CDR3 DNA reads TGCAGCGTACAGGGGAACAATGAAAAACTGTTTTTT. Residues: CSVQGNNEKLFF.

This chain uses TRBV10-3 with TRBJ2-1, with D possibly matching TRBD2 (6 bases). The CDR3 consists of 15 residues. Deletions cut 11 bases from V and 0 bases from J, with 17 bases between. Germline CDR1 and CDR2: ENHRY and SYGVKD. CDR3 in DNA: TGTGCCTCCGACCCGGGCGGGGACTCCTACAATGAGCAGTTCTTC. Its protein product is CASDPGGDSYNEQFF.

This clone was observed a handful of times. V and J are TRBV7-9 and TRBJ2-5; weak D call: TRBD1 (6 bases). The last part of the DNA fits TRBJ2-7 better; the J call may be wrong. The CDR3 consists of 13 residues. The germline CDR1 and CDR2 sequences are SEHNR and FQNEAQ (reference sequence). The CDR3 nucleotides read TGTGCCAGCGGTTCGGACAGAGGGGCCGAGCAGTACTTC. As protein: CASGSDRGAEQYF.

There are a few counts of this clone. The gene calls are TRBV7-2 and TRBJ2-7, with 7 bases lining up with TRBD2. Germline values: CDR1 SGHTA, CDR2 FQGNSA. The CDR3 has 14 residues. The ends lost 7 bases at V and 4 bases at J; junction bases unmatched: 10. Written as DNA, the CDR3 is TGTGCCAGCACCCTAGGGGCGGGGGAGTACGAGCAGTACTTC. Its protein is CASTLGAGEYEQYF.

This clone was seen only a few times. The V gene is TRBV29-1, the J gene TRBJ1-2; no definite D call. This CDR3 region has 12 residues. Germline assignment: CDR1 SQVTM and CDR2 ANQGSEA. V was clipped by 0 bases and J by 6 bases, with 8 bases between them. This chain's CDR3 is CSVEDSGDGYTF. The CDR3 bases are TGCAGCGTTGAAGATTCCGGGGATGGCTACACCTTC.

The CDR3 region is CASSPEGRLSHAYEQYF. The CDR3 region has the DNA TGTGCCAGCAGTCCTGAGGGGAGATTAAGTCATGCCTACGAGCAGTACTTC. This chain joins TRBV28 and TRBJ2-7, with D tentatively TRBD1 or TRBD2 (5 bases each). Germline V gives CDR1 MDHEN, CDR2 SYDVKM. This CDR3 contains 17 residues. Trimming pared 5 bases from V and 2 bases from J, leaving 22 bases between.

This clone was observed a few times. The chain joins TRBV29-1 to TRBJ2-3; no definite D call. The CDR3 length is 11 residues. CDR1 and CDR2 from the germline V gene are SQVTM and ANQGSEA. Trimming took off 7 bases at V and 5 bases at J, with 10 bases between the two ends. The CDR3 region is CSGEHGDTQYF. In nucleotides, the CDR3 is TGCAGCGGGGAACACGGAGATACGCAGTATTTT.

The chain uses TRBV9 and TRBJ2-1, with 8 nucleotides matching TRBD1. The CDR3 has 14 amino acids. Germline V gives CDR1 SGDLS, CDR2 YYNGEE. V gave up 6 bases and J gave up 7 bases; unmatched junction bases: 9. The CDR3 DNA reads TGTGCCAGCACCTCCGGGACAGGATGGAATGAGCAGTTCTTC. Its translation: CASTSGTGWNEQFF.

Regarding this clone: At the DNA level, this CDR3 is encoded by other sequences in the same sample as well. The chain has TRBV28 and TRBJ2-2; unclear D gene. The V end lost 3 bases, the J end lost 4 bases, and 6 bases lay between the germline ends. The V gene's germline CDR1 is MDHEN and CDR2 SYDVKM. The CDR3 is made up of 13 amino acids. The CDR3 sequence is CASSLVRTGELFF. The CDR3 DNA is TGTGCCAGCAGTTTGGTGCGCACCGGGGAGCTGTTTTTT.

This clone turned up a few times. The V call is TRBV11-2, the J call TRBJ1-4; 8 nucleotides agree with TRBD1. With V trimmed by 5 bases and J by 14 bases, 7 bases remained unmatched. The CDR3 is made up of 12 amino acids. The germline gives CDR1 SGHAT, CDR2 FQNNGV. The CDR3: CASSPGQGYLFF. The CDR3 bases are TGTGCCAGCAGCCCAGGACAGGGTTATCTGTTTTTT.

This clone occurred a few times. The chain recombines TRBV11-2 with TRBJ2-1; the match to TRBD1 covers 7 bases. The ends lost 4 bases at V and 3 bases at J; junction bases unmatched: 3. CDR3 length: 14 residues. CDR1 and CDR2 from the germline V gene are SGHAT and FQNNGV. The CDR3 DNA sequence: TGTGCCAGCAGCTCCAACAGGGGCTACAATGAGCAGTTCTTC. Protein product: CASSSNRGYNEQFF.

V usage is TRBV6-1 and J usage is TRBJ2-1, with D tentatively TRBD2 (6 bases). The CDR3 sequence is 14 residues long. The ends were cut back, 8 bases at V and 3 bases at J, with 14 bases in the middle. CDR1 MNHNS and CDR2 SASEGT come from the germline V gene. The CDR3 DNA sequence: TGTGCCAGCCGCCGAGGGGACTTCTACAATGAGCAGTTCTTC. Encoded protein: CASRRGDFYNEQFF.

This clone showed up just a few times. The chain has TRBV27 and TRBJ1-1; D possibly corresponds to TRBD1 (5 bases). Germline CDR1 MNHEY, CDR2 SMNVEV (reference sequence). The CDR3 extends over 14 amino acids. The germline V and J ends were trimmed by 6 bases and 0 bases, with 11 bases remaining between them. The CDR3 coding sequence is TGTGCCAGCAGATCCCAGGGTTTGAACACTGAAGCTTTCTTT. Translating gives CASRSQGLNTEAFF.

This clone has a count of ten or more. The V gene is TRBV25-1, the J gene TRBJ1-1; 9 bases match TRBD1. Germline V gives CDR1 MGHDK, CDR2 SYGVNS. The CDR3 has 15 amino acids. The V gene end was trimmed by 1 base and the J gene end by 4 bases; junction bases not matched to a gene: 4. CDR3 loop: CASSESQGATTEAFF. The CDR3 region has the DNA TGTGCCAGCAGTGAATCACAGGGGGCGACCACTGAAGCTTTCTTT.

This clone was detected only a few times. The chain employs TRBV6-5 and TRBJ1-3; D call uncertain. The germline CDR1 and CDR2 sequences are MNHEY and SVGAGI. The CDR3 runs to 12 residues. Trimming took 8 bases from V and 5 from J, leaving 10 bases between them. The CDR3 loop is CASWEKRNTIYF. In nucleotides, the CDR3 is TGTGCCAGCTGGGAAAAAAGAAACACCATATATTTT.

This clone was counted once. The genes are TRBV7-9 and TRBJ1-1, with 7 bases that match TRBD1. J lost 2 bases, V lost 7 bases, and 7 bases had no gene match. Looked up from germline, CDR1 is SEHNR and CDR2 is FQNEAQ (reference sequence). The CDR3 is 14 amino acids. The CDR3 nucleotides read TGTGCCAGCAAGGCCGGGACAGCAAACACTGAAGCTTTCTTT. Encoded protein: CASKAGTANTEAFF.

This rearrangement joins TRBV27 to TRBJ2-7; perhaps D is TRBD1 or TRBD2 (7 bases each). Germline V gives CDR1 MNHEY, CDR2 SMNVEV (reference sequence). V was cut by 7 bases and J by 4 bases, with 17 bases left in between. The CDR3 runs to 14 residues. The CDR3 loop is CASTLRQGGYEQYF. The CDR3, as DNA: TGTGCCAGCACCCTTAGACAGGGAGGGTACGAGCAGTACTTC.

This chain joins TRBV18 and TRBJ1-1; D call uncertain. CDR3 size: 14 residues. The V gene's germline CDR1 is KGHSH and CDR2 LQKENI. Trimming shortened V by 6 bases and J by 1 base, and 12 bases separated the two germline ends. This CDR3 is CASSPLTENTEAFF. The CDR3 region has the DNA TGTGCCAGCTCTCCCCTAACTGAGAACACTGAAGCTTTCTTT.

The chain carries TRBV5-1 and TRBJ2-2; 10 positions agree with TRBD1. V lost 4 bases and J lost 5; bases outside the gene matches: 11. Germline CDR1 is SGHRS and CDR2 is YFSETQ. The length of the CDR3 is 17 residues. The CDR3 here is CASSRTPDRGQTGELFF. The CDR3 DNA reads TGCGCCAGCAGCCGCACCCCCGACAGGGGGCAAACCGGGGAGCTGTTTTTT.

This chain joins TRBV5-1 and TRBJ2-1; 11 nucleotides align to TRBD2. Germline CDR1 and CDR2: SGHRS and YFSETQ. The CDR3 has 16 amino acids. The V segment lost 4 bases and the J segment 7 bases; nucleotides outside the gene matches: 10. The CDR3 spells CASSPYSGGAGNEQFF. CDR3 in DNA: TGCGCCAGCAGCCCCTATAGCGGGGGGGCAGGTAATGAGCAGTTCTTC.

The V call is TRBV7-2, the J call TRBJ2-5, with 8 positions matching TRBD1. The CDR3 is 15 residues long. J was trimmed by 4 bases and V by 5 bases; bases with no gene match: 9. Per germline, CDR1 SGHTA and CDR2 FQGNSA. CDR3 sequence: CASSQRTGTPETQYF. The CDR3 DNA reads TGTGCCAGCAGCCAACGGACAGGGACCCCAGAGACCCAGTACTTC.

The CDR3 nucleotides are TGTGCCAGCACCTCCGGTCCAGCCAAAAACATTCAGTACTTC. Translating it yields CASTSGPAKNIQYF. The chain employs TRBV7-9 and TRBJ2-4, with D unresolved. The V gene's germline CDR1 is SEHNR and CDR2 FQNEAQ (reference sequence). Trimming took off 7 bases at V and 0 bases at J, with 10 bases between the two ends. CDR3 length: 14 amino acids.